This T cell receptor (beta chain) was obtained from a study of shared clonotypes between healthy human individuals. The germline V gene has CDR1 ENHRY and CDR2 SYGVKD. The CDR3 is 13 residues long. Germline trimming cut 11 bases from V and 6 bases from J; bases unmatched to any gene: 9. Libraries were prepared by immunoSEQ multiplex PCR; TCRdb keeps only in-frame clonotypes and omits some of them. Among about 560,000 clones listed, around 78% were seen once. Among the donors, all were Caucasian adults who lived in Nashville, Tennessee. The sample consisted of PBMCs. The J gene is TRBJ2-2, the V gene TRBV10-3; 7 positions match TRBD1. This receptor was obtained from a woman aged 35 to 49 in good health. Some clones in this sample may be carry-over from other donors' samples. The CDR3: CASGGEQAGELFF. The CDR3 nucleotides are TGTGCCTCAGGGGGTGAGCAGGCCGGGGAGCTGTTTTTT.